A single T cell receptor beta chain is shown here with its context. The antigen is unknown. CDR3 length: 15 residues. Germline V gene sequence: CDR1 MNHNY, CDR2 SVGAGI (reference sequence). V lost 7 bases to trimming and J lost 4 bases; unmatched junction nucleotides: 9. Clones were read by immunoSEQ multiplex PCR, and TCRdb kept only the in-frame ones, dropping some. Among approximately 140,000 clones listed, over 75% were seen once. These data come from a study of T cell responses to AZD1222 COVID-19 vaccine. Background on the study: Second-dose intervals of approximately 4 or approximately 12 weeks were pooled.

Study results and limitations: Baseline serology detected seropositivity in only a handful of AZD1222 recipients. Recipients of two AZD1222 doses showed rising Spike-specific TCR breadth and depth. Repertoire sampling was restricted to post-peak T cell response timepoints.

Source: peripheral blood, taken on day 0 of AZD1222 vaccination. V and J are TRBV6-6 and TRBJ2-3, with TRBD2 matching over 9 bases. This clonotype was obtained from an adult in good health. The CDR3 loop is CASIPGLASPDTQYF. The CDR3 coding sequence is TGTGCCAGCATTCCCGGACTAGCGTCGCCAGATACGCAGTATTTT.